The 15 T cell receptor beta chains given below trace back to one sample, sequenced in a study of chemoradiotherapy in HPV16-positive cancers. The data were produced by immunoSEQ multiplex PCR, yet TCRdb's version contains in-frame clones alone and is incomplete. The table includes under 40,000 clones, about nine tenths detected once. The sample consisted of blood, taken from a patient who underwent chemoradiotherapy. Receptor source: a human donor with HPV-associated anogenital cancer.

In its sample, this clone was seen once. The V call is TRBV6-5, the J call TRBJ2-3; 7 bases map to TRBD2. This CDR3 is built from 15 residues. Germline V gene lookup returns CDR1 MNHEY and CDR2 SVGAGI. With V trimmed by 8 bases and J by 0 bases, 8 bases remained unmatched. The CDR3 DNA is TGTGCCAGCCGTCTTGGGAGGGCGAGCACAGATACGCAGTATTTT. Translating gives CASRLGRASTDTQYF.

This clone was counted a single time. This chain links TRBV15 with TRBJ2-5; 9 bases line up with TRBD2. V shed 3 bases, J shed 1 base, and the junction held 9 bases outside the gene matches. This CDR3 is built from 17 residues. CDR1 is LNHNV, CDR2 YYDKDF, per germline (reference sequence). The CDR3 DNA reads as TGTGCCACCAGCAGGGCTAGCGGGACTCCACTCCAAGAGACCCAGTACTTC. Translating it yields CATSRASGTPLQETQYF. The full variable domain, in which reference TRBV15 and TRBJ2-5 provide the parts outside the CDR3, is DAMVIQNPRYQVTQFGKPVTLSCSQTLNHNVMYWYQQKSSQAPKLLFHYYDKDFNNEADTPDNFQSRRPNTSFCFLDIRSPGLGDTAMYLCATSRASGTPLQETQYFGPGTRLLVL.

The chain employs TRBV5-1 and TRBJ2-2; the match to TRBD2 covers 10 bases. The CDR3 extends over 17 amino acids. In germline, CDR1 is SGHRS, CDR2 YFSETQ. The V and J ends lost 0 bases and 7 bases, in that order; junction bases with no gene match: 9. CDR3 sequence: CASSLAGLAGEGGELFF. CDR3 bases: TGCGCCAGCAGCTTGGCCGGGCTAGCGGGAGAAGGCGGGGAGCTGTTTTTT.

The sample holds one count of this clone. V usage is TRBV5-4 and J usage is TRBJ1-1; D remains unclear. Germline V gene data show CDR1 as SGHNT and CDR2 as YYREEE (reference sequence). Trimming removed 4 bases from V and 1 base from J, with 5 bases in between. The CDR3 loop spans 12 amino acids. CDR3 coding DNA: TGTGCCAGCAGCGAGGGGAACACTGAAGCTTTCTTT. Encoded protein: CASSEGNTEAFF.

This clone was observed a single time. This sequence joins TRBV27 and TRBJ1-2; 8 bases match TRBD1. V lost 4 bases, J lost 4 bases, and 5 bases stayed unmatched. Looked up from germline, CDR1 is MNHEY and CDR2 is SMNVEV (reference sequence). CDR3 length: 14 amino acids. In nucleotides, the CDR3 is TGTGCCAGCAGTTCTCGGACAGGGATCTATGGCTACACCTTC. As protein: CASSSRTGIYGYTF.

This rearrangement joins TRBV5-6 to TRBJ1-1; D not resolved. Trimming removed 4 bases at V and 10 bases at J, with 14 bases between. Germline CDR1 reads SGHDT; CDR2 reads YYEEEE. The CDR3 is 12 residues long. CDR3 amino acids: CASSRERYTAFF. CDR3 coding DNA: TGTGCCAGCAGCCGAGAGAGGTATACAGCTTTCTTT.

The rearrangement links TRBV11-2 to TRBJ1-5; D possibly corresponds to TRBD1 (6 bases). The germline V gene has CDR1 SGHAT and CDR2 FQNNGV. The CDR3 spans 16 residues. The V gene lost 2 bases and the J gene lost 2 bases, with 13 bases spanning the gap. CDR3 coding DNA: TGTGCCAGCAGCTTATCCGGGGGCTGGGGCAATCAGCCCCAGCATTTT. This encodes CASSLSGGWGNQPQHF.

This chain links TRBV2 with TRBJ1-4; maybe TRBD1 (6 bases). The germline CDR1 and CDR2 sequences are SNHLY and FYNNEI. V was pared by 6 bases and J by 8 bases, with 16 bases between. The CDR3 loop spans 14 amino acids. CDR3 protein: CASSPTGPGEKLFF. The DNA of the CDR3 is TGTGCCAGCAGCCCCACAGGGCCGGGAGAAAAACTGTTTTTT. Together with reference TRBV2 and TRBJ1-4, the CDR3 gives the full variable domain: EPEVTQTPSHQVTQMGQEVILRCVPISNHLYFYWYRQILGQKVEFLVSFYNNEISEKSEIFDDQFSVERPDGSNFTLKIRSTKLEDSAMYFCASSPTGPGEKLFFGSGTQLSVL.

The chain is built from TRBV28 and TRBJ2-7; no clear D gene. CDR3 length: 12 amino acids. V was trimmed by 7 bases and J by 3 bases, leaving 10 bases between them. From germline, CDR1 is MDHEN and CDR2 SYDVKM. The CDR3 is CASTSSDYEQYF. The DNA of the CDR3 is TGTGCCAGCACCTCCTCCGACTACGAGCAGTACTTC.

This rearrangement joins TRBV7-3 to TRBJ2-5, with 8 bases aligning to TRBD2. After removal of 3 bases from V and 4 bases from J, the junction contained 7 bases not matched to a gene. Looked up from germline, CDR1 is SGHTA and CDR2 is FQGTGA. CDR3 length equals 15 residues. CDR3 amino acids: CASSLGLVMGETQYF. The DNA of the CDR3 is TGTGCCAGCAGCTTGGGACTAGTAATGGGAGAGACCCAGTACTTC.

The rearrangement uses TRBV30 and TRBJ1-6, with D unresolved. The V gene's germline CDR1 is GTSNPN and CDR2 SVGIG (reference sequence). V lost 3 bases to trimming and J lost 4 bases, with 13 bases between them. This CDR3 is built from 15 residues. CDR3 amino acids: CAWSVPTYYNSPLHF. The CDR3 nucleotides read TGTGCCTGGAGCGTTCCGACCTATTATAATTCACCCCTCCACTTT.

This clone showed up just a few times. The chain couples TRBV19 to TRBJ2-7; D remains ambiguous. CDR1 and CDR2 (germline): LNHDA, SQIVND (reference sequence). The V end lost 2 bases, the J end lost 0 bases, and 8 bases lay between the germline ends. This CDR3 has 14 amino acids. The DNA for the CDR3 is TGTGCCAGTAGTATATTCGACTCCTCCTACGAGCAGTACTTC. It is translated as CASSIFDSSYEQYF.

This clone was found once. The V gene is TRBV20-1, the J gene TRBJ2-7; no definite D call. V lost 4 bases to trimming and J lost 6 bases, with 10 bases between them. Germline assignment: CDR1 DFQATT and CDR2 SNEGSKA (reference sequence). The CDR3 contains 11 residues. This CDR3 reads CSATIAREQYF. Written as DNA, the CDR3 is TGCAGTGCTACTATAGCACGCGAGCAGTACTTC.

This chain connects TRBV6-5 to TRBJ1-4; 7 nucleotides agree with TRBD1. Germline trimming cut 6 bases from V and 7 bases from J; bases unmatched to any gene: 8. Germline V gene sequence: CDR1 MNHEY, CDR2 SVGAGI. The CDR3 is made up of 14 amino acids. The CDR3 here is CASSFDREIEKLFF. The CDR3 nucleotides are TGTGCCAGCAGCTTCGACAGGGAGATTGAAAAACTGTTTTTT.

The genes are TRBV18 and TRBJ1-2, with D perhaps TRBD1 (5 bases). The V and J ends lost 2 bases and 8 bases respectively, with 15 bases between them. Germline-derived CDR1 and CDR2 are KGHSH and LQKENI. This CDR3 spans 14 amino acids. The CDR3 loop reads CASSPGARTWGYTF. CDR3 DNA sequence: TGTGCCAGCTCACCAGGGGCACGCACTTGGGGCTACACCTTC. The full variable domain, with the rest looked up from reference TRBV18 and TRBJ1-2, is NAGVMQNPRHLVRRRGQEARLRCSPMKGHSHVYWYRQLPEEGLKFMVYLQKENIIDESGMPKERFSAEFPKEGPSILRIQQVVRGDSAAYFCASSPGARTWGYTFGSGTRLTVV.